Sequencing of this T cell receptor (beta chain) was carried out in a study of CD8 T cells in Susac syndrome. The CDR3 spans 11 residues. CDR1 is SGHDT and CDR2 is YYEEEE in the germline V gene. Trimming left V 2 bases short and J 5 bases short, with 4 bases between. RNA amounts of about 0.5 to 1 ug underwent reverse transcription with random hexamers. Via MiXCR, TCRdb re-called the immunoSEQ multiplex PCR reads, giving one row per CDR3 protein. The sample includes about 210,000 distinct CDR3 sequences, about 95% of them seen just once. The sample consisted of CD4+ T cells from PBMCs. The chain combines TRBV5-6 with TRBJ1-2; D ambiguous. The receptor was derived from a human donor in good health. CDR3 sequence: CASSFSYGYTF. The CDR3 coding sequence is TGTGCCAGCAGCTTCTCGTATGGCTACACCTTC.